The 7 T cell receptor beta chains presented below share a single source sample, sequenced in a study of human T cells and chemical hapten exposure. Noted time point: patch test 3, about 24 weeks after DPC sensitization. Described treatment: therapeutic diphenylcyclopropenone sensitization with weekly scalp DPC. Using its own MiXCR run on the RACE reads, TCRdb lists one record per CDR3 protein. The sample carries roughly 150,000 distinct CDR3 sequences, 25% to 35% recorded once. The specimen comprised whole blood, sampled in connection with sensitization to the hapten diphenylcyclopropenone (DPC). The receptor source for this set is a woman aged 18-35 years with alopecia areata. Some clones in this sample may be carry-over from other donors' samples.

The chain uses TRBV20-1 and TRBJ2-7; D is perhaps TRBD2 (7 bases). V was clipped by 4 bases and J by 9 bases, with 13 bases between them. The CDR3 contains 11 residues. CDR1 and CDR2 from the germline V gene are DFQATT and SNEGSKA (reference sequence). CDR3 in amino acids: CSATAGARQYF. The CDR3 coding sequence is TGCAGTGCTACGGCGGGGGCACGGCAGTACTTC.

The chain joins TRBV10-2 to TRBJ2-3, with 8 bases matching TRBD2. CDR1 WSHSY and CDR2 SAAADI come from the germline V gene. The V segment lost 3 bases and the J segment 5 bases; nucleotides outside the gene matches: 7. The CDR3 sequence is 15 residues long. In nucleotides, the CDR3 is TGCGCCAGCAGTGATACGGGGGGGCGTGGAGATACGCAGTATTTT. It is translated as CASSDTGGRGDTQYF.

The chain has TRBV7-2 and TRBJ2-1, with D maybe TRBD1 (6 bases). The CDR3 is 17 amino acids. Trimming removed 3 bases at V and 4 bases at J, with 19 bases between. Per germline, CDR1 SGHTA and CDR2 FQGNSA. Here the CDR3 DNA reads TGTGCCAGCAGCTTCGTTACAGGGACCGGGGCTTACAATGAGCAGTTCTTC. This translates into CASSFVTGTGAYNEQFF.

This sequence joins TRBV27 and TRBJ2-1; D unresolved. The CDR3 sequence is 11 residues long. Trimming stripped 8 bases from V and 9 bases from J, with 11 bases between. The germline V gene encodes CDR1 MNHEY and CDR2 SMNVEV (reference sequence). The CDR3, as DNA: TGTGCCAGCGGGCTCAGGAGTGAGCAGTTCTTC. Residues: CASGLRSEQFF.

This clonotype occurred a few times. V gene TRBV28 combines with J gene TRBJ2-3; TRBD1 matches at 7 bases. V shed 3 bases and J 5 bases; nucleotides not matched to a gene: 8. Germline lookup yields CDR1 MDHEN and CDR2 SYDVKM. CDR3 length: 15 amino acids. CDR3 sequence reads: CASSFSRGGRDTQYF. The CDR3 DNA sequence: TGTGCCAGCAGTTTTTCCCGAGGGGGCCGAGATACGCAGTATTTT. The full variable domain, in which reference TRBV28 and TRBJ2-3 provide the parts outside the CDR3, is DVKVTQSSRYLVKRTGEKVFLECVQDMDHENMFWYRQDPGLGLRLIYFSYDVKMKEKGDIPEGYSVSREKKERFSLILESASTNQTSMYLCASSFSRGGRDTQYFGPGTRLTVL.

The chain recombines TRBV19 with TRBJ2-1; the D gene is possibly TRBD1 (6 bases). Germline CDR1 is LNHDA and CDR2 is SQIVND (reference sequence). The CDR3 spans 11 residues. V lost 5 bases and J lost 12, with 11 bases in between. CDR3: CASSVGGGQFF. DNA of the CDR3: TGTGCCAGTAGTGTAGGGGGTGGGCAGTTCTTC.

The gene calls are TRBV21-1 and TRBJ2-3; TRBD2, as called in the table, went unchecked against the DNA. TRBV21-1 is annotated as a pseudogene. CDR3 length: 14 residues. This chain's CDR3 is CASSKALAGDTQYF. CDR3 coding DNA: TGTGCCAGCAGCAAAGCCCTAGCGGGAGATACGCAGTATTTT.